This passage covers 5 T cell receptor beta chains from one sample sequenced in a study of blood T cell repertoires in COVID-19. Produced via immunoSEQ multiplex PCR; TCRdb's table is partial and in-frame only. Of fewer than 250,000 clones in the sample, less than 85% were seen once. The sequenced sample consisted of peripheral blood. Receptors originate from a woman aged 45-59 years with acute or convalescent COVID-19.

The chain uses TRBV6-5 and TRBJ1-1, with D tentatively TRBD1 (6 bases). V gave up 8 bases and J gave up 7 bases, with 17 bases separating them. CDR3 length: 13 residues. Germline V gene lookup returns CDR1 MNHEY and CDR2 SVGAGI. CDR3 sequence: CASPPSGRGEAFF. DNA of the CDR3: TGTGCCAGCCCCCCGTCGGGCAGGGGTGAAGCTTTCTTT.

J is TRBJ1-1 and V is TRBV24-1, with TRBD1 identical over 7 bases. The CDR3 is made up of 15 amino acids. Germline CDR1 and CDR2: KGHDR and SFDVKD. Trimming at V came to 3 bases and at J to 5 bases, leaving 8 bases not matched to a gene. This chain's CDR3 is CATSDAGTARTEAFF. DNA of the CDR3: TGTGCCACCAGTGATGCCGGGACAGCTAGAACTGAAGCTTTCTTT.

This rearrangement joins TRBV19 to TRBJ1-2; D perhaps matches TRBD1 (5 bases). V was clipped by 2 bases and J by 6 bases, with 13 bases between them. The CDR3 runs to 14 residues. Germline CDR1 reads LNHDA; CDR2 reads SQIVND (reference sequence). The CDR3 sequence: CASSIRTRMDGYTF. CDR3 DNA sequence: TGTGCCAGTAGTATAAGGACACGGATGGATGGCTACACCTTC.

The rearrangement links TRBV7-2 to TRBJ2-7, with D perhaps matching TRBD2 (6 bases). Trimming cost V 4 bases and J 6 bases, with 19 bases left between them. This CDR3 has 15 amino acids. Per germline, CDR1 SGHTA and CDR2 FQGNSA. In DNA, the CDR3 is TGTGCCAGCAGCTCGGCCGGGACTTCGCGCCGCGAGCAGTACTTC. This translates into CASSSAGTSRREQYF.

The chain joins TRBV11-2 to TRBJ1-6; D is possibly TRBD1 (5 bases). The CDR3 is 15 amino acids. Per germline, CDR1 SGHAT and CDR2 FQNNGV. The ends were cut back, 3 bases at V and 7 bases at J, with 13 bases in the middle. CDR3 coding DNA: TGTGCCAGCAGCTTCCCCAGGGTGGGCAATTCACCCCTCCACTTT. Translated: CASSFPRVGNSPLHF. Together with reference TRBV11-2 and TRBJ1-6, the CDR3 gives the full variable domain: EAGVAQSPRYKIIEKRQSVAFWCNPISGHATLYWYQQILGQGPKLLIQFQNNGVVDDSQLPKDRFSAERLKGVDSTLKIQPAKLEDSAVYLCASSFPRVGNSPLHFGNGTRLTVT.